This entry describes one TCR beta chain. Its antigen is unknown. These data come from a study of shared clonotypes between healthy human individuals. Study-level findings and limits: Represented diversity, genetic and exposure-history alike, was limited by few donors. Unshared clonotypes carried lower generation probabilities than those common to all four donors.

With 6 bases removed from V and 0 bases from J, the gap between germline ends came to 7 bases. The CDR3 runs 13 residues. Germline loops: CDR1 SGHTA, CDR2 FQGTGA. CD45RO negativity and positive selection for CCR7 defined naive CD8 cells, a population that excluded terminally differentiated effector memory CD45RA+ cells. At deep level, the assay was performed. The protocol was immunoSEQ multiplex PCR, while the TCRdb copy is restricted to in-frame clones and leaves out a portion. The table has about 1.9 million clones, about 93% seen once; the top ten hold about 1.7%. Specimen: naive CD8+ T cells from PBMCs. The TCR originated in a man in his late teens or twenties in good health. Some clones in this sample may be carry-over from other donors' samples. V is TRBV7-3 and J is TRBJ2-3; D is undetermined. CDR3 residues: CASSKTSTDTQYF. DNA of the CDR3: TGTGCCAGCAGTAAAACTAGCACAGATACGCAGTATTTT.